This entry concerns a single TCR beta chain. This entry is derived from a study of T cells in narcolepsy. The CDR3 length is 15 residues. Trimming pared 0 bases from V and 2 bases from J, leaving 10 bases between. Looked up from germline, CDR1 is SGHRS and CDR2 is YFSETQ. Generated by immunoSEQ multiplex PCR, the TCRdb table keeps only in-frame clones and is missing some. The sample has about 20,000 clones, 75% to 90% seen once. The TCR was taken from a human donor in good health. The chain carries TRBV5-1 and TRBJ2-3, with D hard to call. Sequenced input: memory (CD45RA-) CD4+ T cells from blood. The CDR3 sequence: CASSLEGSHTDTQYF. The CDR3 DNA follows: TGCGCCAGCAGCTTGGAAGGCTCGCACACAGATACGCAGTATTTT.